This paragraph reports one TCR beta chain. These data are taken from a study of blood T cell repertoires in COVID-19. Clones were read by immunoSEQ multiplex PCR, and TCRdb kept only the in-frame ones, dropping some. The sample has some 210,000 clones, approximately 80% seen once. This CDR3 contains 15 residues. Germline lookup yields CDR1 SGHRS and CDR2 YFSETQ. Trimming cost V 0 bases and J 2 bases, with 9 bases left between them. This chain connects TRBV5-1 to TRBJ2-1; a possible D gene is TRBD2 (6 bases). Sequencing was performed on PBMCs or T cells enriched from blood (not recorded which). The TCR comes from a man aged 30 to 45 with acute COVID-19. The CDR3, as DNA: TGCGCCAGCAGCTTGGCCTCGGGGGCCTACAATGAGCAGTTCTTC. This translates into CASSLASGAYNEQFF.